The clone carrying this TCR beta chain has just a few counts. Its target is unknown. MiXCR, applied by TCRdb to the RACE reads, yields one record per CDR3 protein. The data show roughly 89,000 distinct CDR3 sequences, with roughly 10% seen just once and approximately 0.99% held by the top ten. These data originate in a study of human T cells and chemical hapten exposure. General observations from the study: Counts of TCRs above 1 in 1000 frequency stayed unchanged with DPC sensitization.

The V end was cut by 4 bases, the J end by 2 bases, with 14 bases between. Germline CDR1 is SQVTM and CDR2 is ANQGSEA. This CDR3 spans 14 amino acids. Time point indicated: patch test 3, about 24 weeks after DPC sensitization. Noted treatment: therapeutic diphenylcyclopropenone sensitization with weekly scalp DPC. Suited to DPC and affected by alopecia, the donors ranged from 18 to 70 years old. This clonotype was sampled from a woman between 25 and 40 years old with alopecia areata. Some clones in this sample may be carry-over from other donors' samples. The input for sequencing was whole blood, taken in connection with sensitization to the hapten diphenylcyclopropenone (DPC). The rearrangement joins TRBV29-1 to TRBJ2-5, with D perhaps TRBD2 (6 bases). Here the CDR3 DNA reads TGCAGCGTTGGGCTGGGAGGCGGTCAAGAGACCCAGTACTTC. This codes for CSVGLGGGQETQYF. Full variable domain (rest looked up from reference TRBV29-1 and TRBJ2-5): SAVISQKPSRDICQRGTSLTIQCQVDSQVTMMFWYRQQPGQSLTLIATANQGSEATYESGFVIDKFPISRPNLTFSTLTVSNMSPEDSSIYLCSVGLGGGQETQYFGPGTRLLVL.